The 3 T cell receptor beta chains below were found in one sample sequenced in a study of CD4 T cells in relation to SARS-CoV-2 and coronaviruses listed by TCRdb under 2021. No antigens are known for them. CD4+ T cells from unexposed donors were collected before the COVID-19 pandemic (2011-2018). Following 10 days of culture, the EasySep CD4+ T cell isolation kit was used to isolate CD4+ T cells. Libraries were built with the immunoSEQ multiplex PCR assay. TCRdb mirrors the immuneACCESS table, restricted to in-frame sequences. Some clones are absent from its copies; in checked studies, under half trace to an unresolved V gene, and the reason for the others is unknown. For this sample the table gives some 16,000 clones, of which 79% were detected only once. Jointly, the top ten make up about a tenth of the sample. Sequencing was performed on CD4+ T cells from PBMCs, cultured in vitro. The receptors here all came from a human donor in good health.

V is TRBV5-1 and J is TRBJ2-7; 14 nucleotides match TRBD2. The V segment lost 1 base and the J segment 4 bases; nucleotides outside the gene matches: 7. The CDR3 sequence is 17 residues long. The germline gives CDR1 SGHRS, CDR2 YFSETQ. The CDR3 DNA follows: TGCGCCAGCAGCTTGACTTTCGGGACTAGCGGGAGTTACGAGCAGTACTTC. Amino acids: CASSLTFGTSGSYEQYF.

This chain links TRBV5-1 with TRBJ2-3; 12 positions agree with TRBD1. Germline V lookup: CDR1 SGHRS, CDR2 YFSETQ. V was clipped by 0 bases and J by 5 bases; unmatched bases: 4. CDR3 length equals 16 residues. CDR3 in amino acids: CASSLEGQGAGDTQYF. The CDR3 nucleotides read TGCGCCAGCAGCTTGGAGGGACAGGGGGCCGGAGATACGCAGTATTTT. The full variable domain, with the rest looked up from reference TRBV5-1 and TRBJ2-3, is KAGVTQTPRYLIKTRGQQVTLSCSPISGHRSVSWYQQTPGQGLQFLFEYFSETQRNKGNFPGRFSGRQFSNSRSEMNVSTLELGDSALYLCASSLEGQGAGDTQYFGPGTRLTVL.

This chain joins TRBV7-2 and TRBJ2-7, with 7 bases matching TRBD2. Germline assignment: CDR1 SGHTA and CDR2 FQGNSA. CDR3 length: 14 amino acids. Trimming at V came to 1 base and at J to 6 bases, leaving 6 bases not matched to a gene. The CDR3 sequence is CASSLDAGVAEQYF. CDR3 DNA: TGTGCCAGCAGCTTAGACGCGGGGGTGGCCGAGCAGTACTTC.